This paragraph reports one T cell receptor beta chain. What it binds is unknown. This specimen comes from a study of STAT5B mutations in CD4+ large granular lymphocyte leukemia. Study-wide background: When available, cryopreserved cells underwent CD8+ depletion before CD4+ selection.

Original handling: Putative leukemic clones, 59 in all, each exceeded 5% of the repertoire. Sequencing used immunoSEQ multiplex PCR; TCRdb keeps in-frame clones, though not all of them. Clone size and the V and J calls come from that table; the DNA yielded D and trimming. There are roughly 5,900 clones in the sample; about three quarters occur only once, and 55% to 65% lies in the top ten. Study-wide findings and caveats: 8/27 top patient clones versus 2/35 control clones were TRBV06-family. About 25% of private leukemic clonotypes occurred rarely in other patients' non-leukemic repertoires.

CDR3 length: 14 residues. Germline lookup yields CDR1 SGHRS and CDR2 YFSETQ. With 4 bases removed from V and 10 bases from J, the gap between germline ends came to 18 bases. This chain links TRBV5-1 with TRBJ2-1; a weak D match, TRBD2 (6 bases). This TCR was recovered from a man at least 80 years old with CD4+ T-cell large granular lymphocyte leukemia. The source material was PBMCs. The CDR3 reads CASSPGGGDPEQFF. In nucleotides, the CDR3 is TGCGCCAGCAGCCCTGGTGGCGGGGACCCCGAGCAGTTCTTC.